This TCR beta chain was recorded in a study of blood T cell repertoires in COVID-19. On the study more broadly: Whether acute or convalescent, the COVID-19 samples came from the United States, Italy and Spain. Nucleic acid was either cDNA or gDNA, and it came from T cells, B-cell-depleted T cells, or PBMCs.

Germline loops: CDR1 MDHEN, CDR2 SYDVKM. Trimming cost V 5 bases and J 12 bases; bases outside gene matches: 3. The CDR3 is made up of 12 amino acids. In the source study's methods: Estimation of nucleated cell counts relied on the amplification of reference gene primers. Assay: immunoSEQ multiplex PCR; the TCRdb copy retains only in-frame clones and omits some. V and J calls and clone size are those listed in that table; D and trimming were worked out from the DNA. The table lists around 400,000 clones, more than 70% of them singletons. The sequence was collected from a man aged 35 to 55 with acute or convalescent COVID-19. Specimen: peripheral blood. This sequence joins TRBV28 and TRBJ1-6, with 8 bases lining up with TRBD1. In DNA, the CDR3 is TGTGCCAGCAGTGTGACAGGGGAACCCCTCCACTTT. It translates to CASSVTGEPLHF.